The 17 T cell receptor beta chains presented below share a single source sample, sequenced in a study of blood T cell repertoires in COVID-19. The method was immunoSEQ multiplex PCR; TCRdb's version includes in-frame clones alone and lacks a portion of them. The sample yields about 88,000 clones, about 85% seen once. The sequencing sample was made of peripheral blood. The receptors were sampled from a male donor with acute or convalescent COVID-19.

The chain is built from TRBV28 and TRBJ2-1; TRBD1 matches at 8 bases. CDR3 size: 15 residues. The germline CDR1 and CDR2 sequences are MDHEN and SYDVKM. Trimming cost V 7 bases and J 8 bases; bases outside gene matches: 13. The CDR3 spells CASIPSTGAVDEQFF. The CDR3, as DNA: TGTGCCAGCATCCCCTCGACAGGGGCGGTTGATGAGCAGTTCTTC.

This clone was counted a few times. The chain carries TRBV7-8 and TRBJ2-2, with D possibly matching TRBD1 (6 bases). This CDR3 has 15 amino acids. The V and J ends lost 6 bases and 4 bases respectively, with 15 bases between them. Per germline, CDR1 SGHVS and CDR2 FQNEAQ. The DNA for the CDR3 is TGTGCCAGCAGGAAAGACAGGCTACGCACCGGGGAGCTGTTTTTT. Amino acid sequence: CASRKDRLRTGELFF.

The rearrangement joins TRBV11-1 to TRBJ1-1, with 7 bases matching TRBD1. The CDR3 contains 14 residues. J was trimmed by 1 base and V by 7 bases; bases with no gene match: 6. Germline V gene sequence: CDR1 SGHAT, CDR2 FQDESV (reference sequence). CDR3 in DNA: TGTGCCAGCAACCGACAGGGACCGAACACTGAAGCTTTCTTT. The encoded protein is CASNRQGPNTEAFF.

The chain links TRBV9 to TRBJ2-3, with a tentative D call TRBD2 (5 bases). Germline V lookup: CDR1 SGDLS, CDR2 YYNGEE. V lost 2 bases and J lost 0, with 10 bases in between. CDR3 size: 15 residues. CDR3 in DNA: TGTGCCAGCAGCGTGACGGGGTGGAGCACAGATACGCAGTATTTT. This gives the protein CASSVTGWSTDTQYF.

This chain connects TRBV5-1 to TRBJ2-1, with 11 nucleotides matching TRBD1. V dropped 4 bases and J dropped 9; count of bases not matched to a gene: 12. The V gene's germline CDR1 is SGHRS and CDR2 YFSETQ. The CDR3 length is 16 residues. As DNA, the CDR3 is TGCGCCAGCAGCCCTTACCCGGGACAGGGGGAGAGTGAGCAGTTCTTC. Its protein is CASSPYPGQGESEQFF.

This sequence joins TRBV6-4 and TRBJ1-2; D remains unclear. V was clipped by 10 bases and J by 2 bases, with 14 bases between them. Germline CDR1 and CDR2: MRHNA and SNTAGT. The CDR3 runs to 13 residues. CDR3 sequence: CANPKEENYGYTF. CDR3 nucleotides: TGTGCCAACCCGAAGGAGGAAAACTATGGCTACACCTTC.

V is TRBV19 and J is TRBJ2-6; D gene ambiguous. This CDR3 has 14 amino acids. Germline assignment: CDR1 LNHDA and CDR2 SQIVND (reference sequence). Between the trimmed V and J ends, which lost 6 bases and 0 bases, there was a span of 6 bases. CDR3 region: CASSPLSGANVLTF. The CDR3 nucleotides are TGTGCCAGTAGCCCCCTCTCTGGGGCCAACGTCCTGACTTTC.

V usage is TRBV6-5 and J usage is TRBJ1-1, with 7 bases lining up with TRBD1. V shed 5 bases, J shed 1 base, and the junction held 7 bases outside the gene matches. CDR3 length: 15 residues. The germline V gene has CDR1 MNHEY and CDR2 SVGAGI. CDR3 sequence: CASSTTGIENTEAFF. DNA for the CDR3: TGTGCCAGCAGTACGACAGGGATCGAGAACACTGAAGCTTTCTTT.

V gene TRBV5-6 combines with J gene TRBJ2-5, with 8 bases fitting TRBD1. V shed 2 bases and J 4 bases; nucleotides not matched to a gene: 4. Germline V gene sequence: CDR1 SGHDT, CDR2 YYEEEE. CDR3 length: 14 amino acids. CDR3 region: CASSFRTGIETQYF. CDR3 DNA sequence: TGTGCCAGCAGCTTCAGGACAGGGATAGAGACCCAGTACTTC.

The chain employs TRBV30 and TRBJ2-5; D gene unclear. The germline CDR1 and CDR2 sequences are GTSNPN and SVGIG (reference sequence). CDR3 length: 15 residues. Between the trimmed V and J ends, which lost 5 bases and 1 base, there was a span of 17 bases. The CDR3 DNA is TGTGCCTGGGGCCCTCGGGTCCCCCCCCAAGAGACCCAGTACTTC. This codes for CAWGPRVPPQETQYF.

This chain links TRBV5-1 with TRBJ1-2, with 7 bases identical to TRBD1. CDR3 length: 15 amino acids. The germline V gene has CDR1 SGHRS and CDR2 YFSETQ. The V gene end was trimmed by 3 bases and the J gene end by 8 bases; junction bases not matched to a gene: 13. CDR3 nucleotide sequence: TGCGCCAGCAGCTCGGCTCTTACAGGGGTAGAGGGCTACACCTTC. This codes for CASSSALTGVEGYTF.

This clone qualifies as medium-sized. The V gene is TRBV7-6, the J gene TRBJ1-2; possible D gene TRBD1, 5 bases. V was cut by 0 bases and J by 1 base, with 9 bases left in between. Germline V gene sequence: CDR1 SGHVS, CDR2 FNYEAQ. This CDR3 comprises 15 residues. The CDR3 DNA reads TGTGCCAGCAGCTTAGCGCCAGGGAATAACTATGGCTACACCTTC. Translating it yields CASSLAPGNNYGYTF.

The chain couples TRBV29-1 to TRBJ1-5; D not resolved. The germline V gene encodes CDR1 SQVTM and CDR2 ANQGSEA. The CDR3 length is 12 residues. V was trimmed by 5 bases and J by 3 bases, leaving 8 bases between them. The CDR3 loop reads CSVRGSNQPQHF. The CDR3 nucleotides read TGCAGCGTTCGAGGGTCCAATCAGCCCCAGCATTTT.

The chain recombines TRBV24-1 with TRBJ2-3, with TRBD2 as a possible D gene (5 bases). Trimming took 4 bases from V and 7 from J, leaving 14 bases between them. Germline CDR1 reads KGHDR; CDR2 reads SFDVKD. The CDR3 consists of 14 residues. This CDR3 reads CATSESPTGNTQYF. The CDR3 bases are TGTGCCACCAGTGAATCCCCAACGGGAAATACGCAGTATTTT.

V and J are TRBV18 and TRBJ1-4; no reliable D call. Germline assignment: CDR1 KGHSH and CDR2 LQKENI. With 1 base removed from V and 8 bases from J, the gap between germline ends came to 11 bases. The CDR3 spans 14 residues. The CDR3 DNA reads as TGTGCCAGCTCACCACTCGGGATTGAGGAAAAACTGTTTTTT. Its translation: CASSPLGIEEKLFF.

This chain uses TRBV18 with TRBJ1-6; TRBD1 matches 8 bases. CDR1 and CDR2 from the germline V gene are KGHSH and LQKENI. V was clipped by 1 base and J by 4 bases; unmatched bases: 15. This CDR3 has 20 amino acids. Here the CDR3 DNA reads TGTGCCAGCTCACCACAACCAAACATGAGGACAGGGAAGTATAATTCACCCCTCCACTTT. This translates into CASSPQPNMRTGKYNSPLHF.

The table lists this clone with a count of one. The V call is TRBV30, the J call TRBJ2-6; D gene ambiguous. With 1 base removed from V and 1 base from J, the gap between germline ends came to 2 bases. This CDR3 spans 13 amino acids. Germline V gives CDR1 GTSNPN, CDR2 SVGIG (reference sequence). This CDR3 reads CAWSASGANVLTF. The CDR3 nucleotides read TGTGCCTGGAGTGCGTCTGGGGCCAACGTCCTGACTTTC.